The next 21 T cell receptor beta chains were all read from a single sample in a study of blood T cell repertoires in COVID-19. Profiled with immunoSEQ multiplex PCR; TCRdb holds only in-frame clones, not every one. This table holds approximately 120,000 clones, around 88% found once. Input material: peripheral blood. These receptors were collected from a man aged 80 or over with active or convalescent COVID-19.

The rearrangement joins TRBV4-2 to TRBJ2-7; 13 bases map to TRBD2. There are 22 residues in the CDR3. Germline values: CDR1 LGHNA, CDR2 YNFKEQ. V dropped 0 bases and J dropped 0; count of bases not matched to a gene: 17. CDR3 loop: CASSQDRRTRTSGGRSSYEQYF. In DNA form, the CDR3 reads TGTGCCAGCAGCCAAGATCGCAGGACTCGGACTAGCGGGGGCCGGAGCTCCTACGAGCAGTACTTC.

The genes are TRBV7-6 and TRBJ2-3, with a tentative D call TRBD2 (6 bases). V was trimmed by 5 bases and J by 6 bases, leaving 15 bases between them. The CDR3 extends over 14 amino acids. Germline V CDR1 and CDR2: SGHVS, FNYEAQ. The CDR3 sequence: CASSPGTLGDTQYF. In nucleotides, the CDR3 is TGTGCCAGCAGCCCAGGGACTCTGGGGGATACGCAGTATTTT.

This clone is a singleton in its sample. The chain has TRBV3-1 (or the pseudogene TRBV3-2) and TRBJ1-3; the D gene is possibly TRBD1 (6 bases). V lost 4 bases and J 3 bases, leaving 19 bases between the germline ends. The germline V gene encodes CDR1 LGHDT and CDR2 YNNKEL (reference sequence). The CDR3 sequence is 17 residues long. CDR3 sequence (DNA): TGTGCCAGCAGCCTCGGGAGGGGGGCATCAATTGGAAACACCATATATTTT. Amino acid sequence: CASSLGRGASIGNTIYF.

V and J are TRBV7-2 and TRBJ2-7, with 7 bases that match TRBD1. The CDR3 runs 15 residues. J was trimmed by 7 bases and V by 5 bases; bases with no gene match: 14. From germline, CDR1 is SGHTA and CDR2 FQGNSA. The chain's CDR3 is CASSQEVGTVREQYF. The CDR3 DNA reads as TGTGCCAGCAGCCAGGAAGTCGGGACAGTGAGGGAGCAGTACTTC. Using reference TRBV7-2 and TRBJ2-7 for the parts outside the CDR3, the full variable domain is GAGVSQSPSNKVTEKGKDVELRCDPISGHTALYWYRQSLGQGLEFLIYFQGNSAPDKSGLPSDRFSAERTGGSVSTLTIQRTQQEDSAVYLCASSQEVGTVREQYFGPGTRLTVT.

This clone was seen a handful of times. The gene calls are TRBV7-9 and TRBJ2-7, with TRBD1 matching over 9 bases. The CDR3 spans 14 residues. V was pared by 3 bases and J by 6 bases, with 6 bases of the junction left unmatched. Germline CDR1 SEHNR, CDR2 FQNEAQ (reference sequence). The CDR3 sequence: CASSFGGTGTEQYF. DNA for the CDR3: TGTGCCAGCAGCTTTGGGGGGACAGGGACCGAGCAGTACTTC.

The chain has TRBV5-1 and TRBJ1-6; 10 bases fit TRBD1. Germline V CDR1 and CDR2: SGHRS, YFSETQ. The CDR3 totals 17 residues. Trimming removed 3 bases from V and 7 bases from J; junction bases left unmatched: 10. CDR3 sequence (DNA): TGCGCCAGCAGCTCTGGTCCGGGACAGGGGAAGAATTCACCCCTCCACTTT. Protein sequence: CASSSGPGQGKNSPLHF.

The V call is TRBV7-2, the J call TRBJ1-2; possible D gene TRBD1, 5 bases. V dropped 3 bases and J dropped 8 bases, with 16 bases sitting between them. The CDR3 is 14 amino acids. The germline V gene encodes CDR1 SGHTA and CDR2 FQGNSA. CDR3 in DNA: TGTGCCAGCAGCTTGGGCTGGGGGGAGGGCGGCTACACCTTC. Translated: CASSLGWGEGGYTF.

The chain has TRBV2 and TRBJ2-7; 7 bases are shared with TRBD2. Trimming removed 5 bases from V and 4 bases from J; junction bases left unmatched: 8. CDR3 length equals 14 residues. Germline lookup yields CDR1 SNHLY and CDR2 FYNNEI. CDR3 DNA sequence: TGTGCCAGCAGTCCAAGCGGGGTAGGATACGAGCAGTACTTC. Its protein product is CASSPSGVGYEQYF.

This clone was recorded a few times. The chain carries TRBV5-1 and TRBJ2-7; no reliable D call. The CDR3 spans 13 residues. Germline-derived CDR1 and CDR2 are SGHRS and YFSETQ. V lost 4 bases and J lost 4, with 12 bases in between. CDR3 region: CASSDLARYEQYF. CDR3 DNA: TGCGCCAGCAGCGATCTCGCCCGGTACGAGCAGTACTTC.

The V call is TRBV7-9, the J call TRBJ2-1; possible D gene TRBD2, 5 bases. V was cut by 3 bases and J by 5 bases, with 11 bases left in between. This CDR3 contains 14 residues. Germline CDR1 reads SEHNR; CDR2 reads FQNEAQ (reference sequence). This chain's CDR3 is CASSFFIGNNEQFF. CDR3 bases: TGTGCCAGCAGCTTCTTCATCGGGAACAATGAGCAGTTCTTC.

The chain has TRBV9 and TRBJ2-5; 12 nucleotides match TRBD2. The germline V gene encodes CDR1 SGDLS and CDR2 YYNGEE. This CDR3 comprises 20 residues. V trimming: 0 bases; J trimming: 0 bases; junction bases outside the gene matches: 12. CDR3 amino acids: CASSVGYRLAGAPHQETQYF. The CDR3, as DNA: TGTGCCAGCAGCGTAGGTTACAGACTAGCGGGGGCCCCCCACCAAGAGACCCAGTACTTC.

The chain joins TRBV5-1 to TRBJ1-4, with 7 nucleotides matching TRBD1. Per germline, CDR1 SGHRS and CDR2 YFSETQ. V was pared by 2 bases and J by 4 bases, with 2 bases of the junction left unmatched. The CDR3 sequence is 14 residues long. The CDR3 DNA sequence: TGCGCCAGCAGCTTAGGACAGGATAATGAAAAACTGTTTTTT. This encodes CASSLGQDNEKLFF. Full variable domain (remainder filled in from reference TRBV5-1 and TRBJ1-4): KAGVTQTPRYLIKTRGQQVTLSCSPISGHRSVSWYQQTPGQGLQFLFEYFSETQRNKGNFPGRFSGRQFSNSRSEMNVSTLELGDSALYLCASSLGQDNEKLFFGSGTQLSVL.

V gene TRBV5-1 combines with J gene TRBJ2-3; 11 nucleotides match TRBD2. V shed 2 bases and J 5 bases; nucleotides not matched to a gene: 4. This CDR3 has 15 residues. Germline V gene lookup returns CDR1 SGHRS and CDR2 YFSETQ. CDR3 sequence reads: CASSFSGGAGDTQYF. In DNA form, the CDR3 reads TGCGCCAGCAGCTTTAGCGGGGGGGCCGGAGATACGCAGTATTTT.

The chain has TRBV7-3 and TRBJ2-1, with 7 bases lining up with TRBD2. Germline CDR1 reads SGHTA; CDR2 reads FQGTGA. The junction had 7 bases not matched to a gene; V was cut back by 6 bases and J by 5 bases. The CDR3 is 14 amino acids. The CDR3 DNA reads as TGTGCCAGCAGGGGGGTAGCGGGTAACAATGAGCAGTTCTTC. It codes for CASRGVAGNNEQFF.

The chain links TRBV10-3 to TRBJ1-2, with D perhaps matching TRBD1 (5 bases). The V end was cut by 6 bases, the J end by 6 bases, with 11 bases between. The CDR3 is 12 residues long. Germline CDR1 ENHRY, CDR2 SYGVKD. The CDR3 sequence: CAIREGQDGYTF. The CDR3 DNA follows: TGTGCCATCAGAGAAGGACAAGATGGCTACACCTTC.

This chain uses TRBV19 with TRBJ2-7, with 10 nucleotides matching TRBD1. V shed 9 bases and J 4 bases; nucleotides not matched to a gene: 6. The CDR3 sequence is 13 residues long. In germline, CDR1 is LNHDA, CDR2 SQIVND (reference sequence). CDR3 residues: CASMDRGEYEQYF. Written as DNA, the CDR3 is TGTGCCAGCATGGACAGGGGGGAGTACGAGCAGTACTTC.

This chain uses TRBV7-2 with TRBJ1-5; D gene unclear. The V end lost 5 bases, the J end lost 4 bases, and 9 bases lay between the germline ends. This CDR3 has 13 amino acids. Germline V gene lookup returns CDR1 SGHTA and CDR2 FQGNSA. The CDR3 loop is CASSRYSNQPQHF. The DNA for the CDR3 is TGTGCCAGCAGCCGATACAGTAATCAGCCCCAGCATTTT.

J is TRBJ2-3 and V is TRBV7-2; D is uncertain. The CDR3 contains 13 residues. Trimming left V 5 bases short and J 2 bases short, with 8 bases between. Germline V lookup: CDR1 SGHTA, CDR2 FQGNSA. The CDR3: CASSAEPTDTQYF. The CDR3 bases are TGTGCCAGCAGCGCGGAACCCACAGATACGCAGTATTTT.

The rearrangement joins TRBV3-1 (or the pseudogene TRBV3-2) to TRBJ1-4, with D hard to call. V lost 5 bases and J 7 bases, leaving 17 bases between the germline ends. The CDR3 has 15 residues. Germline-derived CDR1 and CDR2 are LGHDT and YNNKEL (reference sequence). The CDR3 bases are TGTGCCAGCAGCTCCCGAGGCGGGGAAAGTGAAAAACTGTTTTTT. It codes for CASSSRGGESEKLFF.

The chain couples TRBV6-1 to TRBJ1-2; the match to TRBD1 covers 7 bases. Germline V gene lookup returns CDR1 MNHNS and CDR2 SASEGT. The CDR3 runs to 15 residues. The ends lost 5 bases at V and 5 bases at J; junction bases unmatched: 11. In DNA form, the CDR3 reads TGTGCCAGCAGTCCCCATGACAGGGAAGGGTATGGCTACACCTTC. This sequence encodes CASSPHDREGYGYTF.

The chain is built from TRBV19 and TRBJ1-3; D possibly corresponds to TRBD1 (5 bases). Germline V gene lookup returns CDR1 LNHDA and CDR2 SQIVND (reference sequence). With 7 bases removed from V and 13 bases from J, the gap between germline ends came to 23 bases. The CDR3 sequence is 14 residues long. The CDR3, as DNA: TGTGCCAGTACCCAGGGCACTGGCCCAGCCGGGATATATTTT. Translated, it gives CASTQGTGPAGIYF.